This T cell receptor beta chain originates from a study of control samples from healthy donors and cancer patients. The CDR3 sequence is 15 residues long. CDR1 and CDR2 (germline): LGHDT, YNNKEL (reference sequence). V lost 1 base and J lost 4, with 8 bases in between. Measured with immunoSEQ multiplex PCR; TCRdb has only the in-frame clones, and not every one. The table lists about 180,000 clones, around 90% of them singletons, with 1.3% to 1.5% in the top ten. The material sequenced was blood. The chain is built from TRBV3-1 (or the pseudogene TRBV3-2) and TRBJ1-6; no reliable D call. This sequence originates from a man younger than 40 in good health. The CDR3 sequence: CASSQVGQYNSPLHF. The CDR3 region has the DNA TGTGCCAGCAGCCAAGTAGGGCAGTATAATTCACCCCTCCACTTT.